Each of the 10 T cell receptor beta chains below was sequenced from the same sample in a study of shared clonotypes between healthy human individuals. Some clones are missing from TCRdb's copy, which holds only in-frame ones; the method was immunoSEQ multiplex PCR. The sample holds about 1.5 million clones; more than 95% are singletons and the top ten take roughly 1.2%. The material sequenced was naive CD4+ T cells sorted from blood. Specified subset: CD45RA+ positively selected. The receptor source for this set is a man younger than 40 in good health.

This chain links TRBV2 with TRBJ1-2, with D uncertain. Germline CDR1 is SNHLY and CDR2 is FYNNEI. This CDR3 has 12 amino acids. The V end was cut by 3 bases, the J end by 9 bases, with 11 bases between. The DNA of the CDR3 is TGTGCCAGCAGTGATGGAACCAGCAGCTACACCTTC. Its translation: CASSDGTSSYTF.

In this sample, this clone turned up once. The V call is TRBV5-8, the J call TRBJ2-1; possibly TRBD2 for D (6 bases). Looked up from germline, CDR1 is SGHTS and CDR2 is YDEGEE. CDR3 length: 13 residues. Trimming stripped 3 bases from V and 9 bases from J, with 13 bases between. The chain's CDR3 is CASSSGLSGEQFF. In DNA form, the CDR3 reads TGTGCCAGCAGCTCGGGACTTTCCGGTGAGCAGTTCTTC.

The chain carries TRBV15 and TRBJ1-4, with D perhaps matching TRBD1 (5 bases). The CDR3 has 15 residues. The germline V gene has CDR1 LNHNV and CDR2 YYDKDF (reference sequence). The V end was cut by 0 bases, the J end by 8 bases, with 13 bases between. CDR3 protein: CATSRDKGNSEKLFF. The DNA for the CDR3 is TGTGCCACCAGCAGAGATAAGGGGAACTCAGAAAAACTGTTTTTT.

About this clone itself: Other DNA sequences from this sample encode an identical CDR3 as well. The genes are TRBV18 and TRBJ2-6; D might be TRBD1 (6 bases). With 1 base removed from V and 0 bases from J, the gap between germline ends came to 10 bases. Looked up from germline, CDR1 is KGHSH and CDR2 is LQKENI. CDR3 length equals 17 residues. The DNA for the CDR3 is TGTGCCAGCTCACCACTCCCCAGGGGCTCTGGGGCCAACGTCCTGACTTTC. It is translated as CASSPLPRGSGANVLTF.

The chain couples TRBV5-4 to TRBJ1-2, with unresolved D. The germline V and J ends were trimmed by 7 bases and 4 bases, with 23 bases remaining between them. CDR3 length: 16 residues. Germline CDR1 and CDR2: SGHNT and YYREEE (reference sequence). CDR3 loop: CASRELIPGKTYGYTF. CDR3 nucleotide sequence: TGTGCCAGCCGAGAGCTCATACCAGGAAAGACCTATGGCTACACCTTC.

The rearrangement uses TRBV30 and TRBJ1-5; D gene uncertain. The CDR3 runs to 14 residues. V gave up 0 bases and J gave up 3 bases, with 9 bases separating them. Germline values: CDR1 GTSNPN, CDR2 SVGIG (reference sequence). The CDR3 protein is CAWSVSRSNQPQHF. The CDR3 DNA follows: TGTGCCTGGAGTGTCTCACGCTCCAATCAGCCCCAGCATTTT. The variable domain in full, completed from reference TRBV30 and TRBJ1-5, reads SQTIHQWPATLVQPVGSPLSLECTVEGTSNPNLYWYRQAAGRGLQLLFYSVGIGQISSEVPQNLSASRPQDRQFILSSKKLLLSDSGFYLCAWSVSRSNQPQHFGDGTRLSIL.

The rearrangement uses TRBV10-1 and TRBJ2-2; D assignment may be TRBD1 or TRBD2 (6 bases each). The CDR3 length is 14 residues. Looked up from germline, CDR1 is WNHNN and CDR2 is SYGVQD (reference sequence). V was pared by 6 bases and J by 4 bases, with 12 bases between. The CDR3 here is CASSTGTATGELFF. CDR3 nucleotides: TGCGCCAGCAGCACAGGGACTGCCACCGGGGAGCTGTTTTTT.

V usage is TRBV10-3 and J usage is TRBJ2-2; 7 bases align to TRBD1. The germline V gene encodes CDR1 ENHRY and CDR2 SYGVKD. V dropped 6 bases and J dropped 2; count of bases not matched to a gene: 9. This CDR3 region has 16 residues. Here the CDR3 reads CAIRTTGQLNTGELFF. DNA for the CDR3: TGTGCCATCAGAACCACGGGACAGCTAAACACCGGGGAGCTGTTTTTT.

This chain joins TRBV25-1 and TRBJ2-1; D not resolved. The germline V gene encodes CDR1 MGHDK and CDR2 SYGVNS. The CDR3 length is 12 residues. Trimming removed 3 bases from V and 6 bases from J, with 6 bases in between. CDR3 sequence (DNA): TGTGCCAGCAGTGACACCGTCAATGAGCAGTTCTTC. This codes for CASSDTVNEQFF.

CDR3 sequence reads: CASSEGGAVYNEQFF. CDR3 in DNA: TGTGCCAGCAGTGAAGGCGGGGCGGTCTACAATGAGCAGTTCTTC. The chain employs TRBV25-1 and TRBJ2-1, with D maybe TRBD2 (6 bases). Germline values: CDR1 MGHDK, CDR2 SYGVNS. This CDR3 is 15 amino acids long. Trimming cost V 2 bases and J 3 bases, with 11 bases left between them.